Below, 2 T cell receptor beta chains from the same sample are listed, as sequenced in a study of blood T cell repertoires in COVID-19. Method: immunoSEQ multiplex PCR; TCRdb's copy keeps in-frame clones and lacks some. The table records under 200,000 clones, over 65% of them present only once. The source material was peripheral blood. These receptors came from a man aged 60 to 69 with acute or convalescent COVID-19.

This clone showed up just a few times. The CDR3 loop is CASSSFLAGGNEQYF. The CDR3 DNA reads as TGTGCCAGCAGCTCATTTCTAGCGGGGGGTAACGAGCAGTACTTC. The rearrangement uses TRBV7-2 and TRBJ2-7, with 11 bases matching TRBD2. CDR1 is SGHTA and CDR2 is FQGNSA in the germline V gene. With V trimmed by 4 bases and J by 5 bases, 7 bases remained unmatched. CDR3 length: 15 residues.

The chain links TRBV2 to TRBJ1-5; 7 bases fit TRBD1. Germline lookup yields CDR1 SNHLY and CDR2 FYNNEI. The CDR3 loop spans 14 amino acids. J gave up 5 bases and V 5 bases, and 6 bases lay outside the gene matches. The CDR3 here is CASSTRQGYQPQHF. DNA for the CDR3: TGTGCCAGCAGTACTCGACAGGGCTATCAGCCCCAGCATTTT.